Below are 15 T cell receptor beta chains sequenced from a single sample in a study of sequential checkpoint blockade in melanoma. Documented treatment: randomized to nivolumab then ipilimumab (arm A) or the reverse (arm B). Produced via immunoSEQ multiplex PCR; TCRdb's table is partial and in-frame only. The sample contains about 13,000 clones, about three quarters of which appear only once. This sample comprised CD8+ T cells sorted from blood (inferred from file names), obtained from a patient given nivolumab and ipilimumab in sequence. Receptors were obtained from a human donor with melanoma.

V usage is TRBV6-5 and J usage is TRBJ2-3, with D tentatively TRBD2 (7 bases). CDR3 length: 14 residues. Trimming took 6 bases from V and 4 from J, leaving 14 bases between them. Germline V gene data show CDR1 as MNHEY and CDR2 as SVGAGI. CDR3 in amino acids: CASSQGGDADTQYF. CDR3 nucleotides: TGTGCCAGCAGCCAAGGGGGGGATGCAGATACGCAGTATTTT.

The J gene is TRBJ2-3, the V gene TRBV7-9, with TRBD1 as a possible D gene (5 bases). V was shortened by 8 bases and J by 7 bases, with 16 bases between the two germline ends. The CDR3 is 13 residues long. Germline CDR1 is SEHNR and CDR2 is FQNEAQ (reference sequence). CDR3 region: CASFGPTAYTQYF. Here the CDR3 DNA reads TGTGCCAGCTTCGGGCCGACAGCCTATACGCAGTATTTT.

The chain joins TRBV7-9 to TRBJ2-5; 8 bases fit TRBD1. Judging by the DNA end, TRBJ2-7 fits better; the J call may be wrong. The CDR3 covers 14 residues. Germline V gene data show CDR1 as SEHNR and CDR2 as FQNEAQ (reference sequence). The CDR3 protein is CASSPGDRMYEQYF. The CDR3 DNA reads TGTGCCAGCAGCCCCGGGGACAGGATGTACGAGCAGTACTTC.

The genes are TRBV5-1 and TRBJ1-1, with 9 bases that match TRBD1. The CDR3 length is 15 residues. Germline trimming cut 4 bases from V and 5 bases from J; bases unmatched to any gene: 9. Germline assignment: CDR1 SGHRS and CDR2 YFSETQ. For the CDR3, the DNA is TGCGCCAGCAGCCCTGGACAGGGGAGAGGTACTGAAGCTTTCTTT. Its translation is CASSPGQGRGTEAFF.

This clone was seen more than once but under ten times. This sequence joins TRBV27 and TRBJ1-1; TRBD1 matches 7 bases. The CDR3 has 14 amino acids. After removal of 6 bases from V and 6 bases from J, the junction contained 10 bases not matched to a gene. CDR1 and CDR2 from the germline V gene are MNHEY and SMNVEV (reference sequence). The CDR3 DNA is TGTGCCAGCAGGGCAGGGGGACCCTCGTCTGAAGCTTTCTTT. It is translated as CASRAGGPSSEAFF.

This clone was detected only a few times. The V call is TRBV6-6, the J call TRBJ1-5; maybe TRBD1 (5 bases). Per germline, CDR1 MNHNY and CDR2 SVGAGI (reference sequence). CDR3 length: 14 amino acids. The V end was cut by 2 bases, the J end by 4 bases, with 9 bases between. The CDR3 nucleotides read TGTGCCAGCAGTTACAGGCCAGGGAATCAGCCCCAGCATTTT. It is translated as CASSYRPGNQPQHF.

This clone has more than one count but fewer than ten. This chain uses TRBV7-9 with TRBJ1-5; no firm D call. The CDR3 length is 12 residues. V was cut by 5 bases and J by 7 bases, with 9 bases left in between. Germline V gene sequence: CDR1 SEHNR, CDR2 FQNEAQ (reference sequence). The CDR3 region is CASSPPGQPQHF. CDR3 bases: TGTGCCAGCAGCCCCCCCGGGCAGCCCCAGCATTTT. The whole variable domain, remainder taken from reference TRBV7-9 and TRBJ1-5, is DTGVSQNPRHKITKRGQNVTFRCDPISEHNRLYWYRQTLGQGPEFLTYFQNEAQLEKSRLLSDRFSAERPKGSFSTLEIQRTEQGDSAMYLCASSPPGQPQHFGDGTRLSIL.

The chain couples TRBV28 to TRBJ2-5; 8 bases fit TRBD2. The junction had 9 bases not matched to a gene; V was cut back by 6 bases and J by 3 bases. CDR1 and CDR2 (germline): MDHEN, SYDVKM. The CDR3 contains 15 residues. CDR3 residues: CASSQRGLVEETQYF. The CDR3 region has the DNA TGTGCCAGCAGCCAAAGGGGACTAGTGGAAGAGACCCAGTACTTC.

The chain has TRBV6-6 and TRBJ2-2; 7 nucleotides line up with TRBD2. Germline V gene data show CDR1 as MNHNY and CDR2 as SVGAGI (reference sequence). CDR3 length: 15 amino acids. Trimming removed 2 bases from V and 3 bases from J; junction bases left unmatched: 3. Here the CDR3 reads CASSYGGVHTGELFF. The DNA of the CDR3 is TGTGCCAGCAGTTACGGGGGGGTCCACACCGGGGAGCTGTTTTTT.

This chain connects TRBV30 to TRBJ2-7; tentatively, D is TRBD1 (6 bases). Deletions cut 0 bases from V and 3 bases from J, with 15 bases between. The CDR3 covers 15 residues. Germline assignment: CDR1 GTSNPN and CDR2 SVGIG (reference sequence). DNA of the CDR3: TGTGCCTGGAGTGTACCCGGACAGATCAACTACGAGCAGTACTTC. It codes for CAWSVPGQINYEQYF.

The chain joins TRBV27 to TRBJ2-1; the D gene is possibly TRBD2 (5 bases). The V end was cut by 2 bases, the J end by 6 bases, with 14 bases between. CDR1 MNHEY and CDR2 SMNVEV come from the germline V gene (reference sequence). This CDR3 region has 15 residues. CDR3 nucleotides: TGTGCCAGCAGTTTAAAGGCGGGCTGGGGCAATGAGCAGTTCTTC. This gives the protein CASSLKAGWGNEQFF.

This rearrangement joins TRBV6-1 to TRBJ1-2; unclear D gene. The germline V and J ends were trimmed by 6 bases and 5 bases, with 10 bases remaining between them. The CDR3 contains 12 residues. Germline V gene sequence: CDR1 MNHNS, CDR2 SASEGT. CDR3 bases: TGTGCCAGCAGCCCCGGTCCTTATGGCTACACCTTC. Protein sequence: CASSPGPYGYTF.

The chain links TRBV4-1 to TRBJ2-7; TRBD2 agrees at 8 bases. The CDR3 spans 16 residues. CDR1 and CDR2 from the germline V gene are MGHRA and YSYEKL. J was trimmed by 5 bases and V by 0 bases; bases with no gene match: 9. The CDR3 bases are TGCGCCAGCAGCCAAGATAAGGGACTAGGTAGCCACGAGCAGTACTTC. It specifies CASSQDKGLGSHEQYF.

The chain recombines TRBV19 with TRBJ2-7; tentatively, D is TRBD1 (5 bases). Germline assignment: CDR1 LNHDA and CDR2 SQIVND (reference sequence). The CDR3 is 13 residues long. V lost 5 bases to trimming and J lost 4 bases, with 12 bases between them. The DNA of the CDR3 is TGTGCCAGTAGTTTCTCCGACAGTTACGAGCAGTACTTC. It specifies CASSFSDSYEQYF.

The chain has TRBV6-1 and TRBJ2-1, with TRBD2 matching over 8 bases. The CDR3 extends over 15 amino acids. V lost 7 bases and J lost 2; bases outside the gene matches: 7. The germline CDR1 and CDR2 sequences are MNHNS and SASEGT. The CDR3 loop reads CASNRGLEPYNEQFF. The DNA of the CDR3 is TGTGCCAGCAATAGGGGACTAGAGCCCTACAATGAGCAGTTCTTC.